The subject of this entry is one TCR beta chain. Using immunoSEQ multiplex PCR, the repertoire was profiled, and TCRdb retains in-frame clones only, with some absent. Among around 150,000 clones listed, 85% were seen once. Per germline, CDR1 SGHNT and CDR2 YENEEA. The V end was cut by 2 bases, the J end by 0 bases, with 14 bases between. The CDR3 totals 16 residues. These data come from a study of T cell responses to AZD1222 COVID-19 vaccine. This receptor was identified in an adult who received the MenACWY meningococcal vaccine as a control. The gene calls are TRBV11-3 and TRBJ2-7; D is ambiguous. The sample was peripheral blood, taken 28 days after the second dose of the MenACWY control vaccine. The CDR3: CASSLRLMRSSYEQYF. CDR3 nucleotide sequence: TGTGCCAGCAGCTTAAGGTTAATGAGGAGCTCCTACGAGCAGTACTTC.